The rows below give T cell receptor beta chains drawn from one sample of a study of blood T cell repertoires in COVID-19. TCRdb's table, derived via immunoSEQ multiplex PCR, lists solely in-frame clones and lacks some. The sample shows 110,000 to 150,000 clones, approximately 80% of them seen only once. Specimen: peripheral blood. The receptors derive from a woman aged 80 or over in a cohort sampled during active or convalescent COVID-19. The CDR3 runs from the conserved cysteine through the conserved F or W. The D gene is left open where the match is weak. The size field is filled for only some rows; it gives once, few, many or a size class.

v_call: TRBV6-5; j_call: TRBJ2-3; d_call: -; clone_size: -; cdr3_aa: CASSYSEGADTQYF; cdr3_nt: TGTGCCAGCAGTTACTCGGAGGGCGCAGATACGCAGTATTTT
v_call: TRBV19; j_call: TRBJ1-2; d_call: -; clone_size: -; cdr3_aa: CASSISGTSSPSYGYTF; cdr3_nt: TGTGCCAGTAGTATTTCCGGGACTAGTTCCCCGTCCTATGGCTACACCTTC
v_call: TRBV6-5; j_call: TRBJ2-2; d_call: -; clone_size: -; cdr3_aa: CASTKLENTGELFF; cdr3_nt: TGTGCCAGTACTAAATTGGAGAACACCGGGGAGCTGTTTTTT
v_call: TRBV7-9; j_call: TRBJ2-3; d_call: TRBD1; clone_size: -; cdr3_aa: CASSDPGQNTDTQYF; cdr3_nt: TGTGCCAGCAGCGATCCGGGACAGAACACAGATACGCAGTATTTT
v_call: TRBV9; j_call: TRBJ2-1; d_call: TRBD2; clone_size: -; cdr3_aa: CASSYGTSGGARQFF; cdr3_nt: TGTGCCAGCAGCTACGGGACTAGCGGGGGGGCCCGACAGTTCTTC
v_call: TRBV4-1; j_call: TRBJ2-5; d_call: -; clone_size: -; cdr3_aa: CASSQERRRALSDQYF; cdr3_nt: TGCGCCAGCAGCCAAGAAAGGAGGCGGGCCCTTTCTGACCAGTACTTC
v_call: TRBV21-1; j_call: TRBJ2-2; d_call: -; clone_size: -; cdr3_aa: CASSKDGKGLSTGELFF; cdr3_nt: TGTGCCAGCAGCAAAGACGGAAAGGGGCTGAGCACCGGGGAGCTGTTTTTT
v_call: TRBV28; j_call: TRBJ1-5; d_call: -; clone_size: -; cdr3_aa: CASSGHQPQHF; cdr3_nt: TGTGCCAGCTCGGGTCATCAGCCCCAGCATTTT
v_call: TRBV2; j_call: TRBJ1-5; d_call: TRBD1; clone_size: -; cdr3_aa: CASSEGQAPDQPQHF; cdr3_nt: TGTGCCAGCAGTGAGGGACAGGCGCCTGATCAGCCCCAGCATTTT
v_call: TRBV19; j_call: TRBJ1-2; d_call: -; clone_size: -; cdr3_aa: CASSPRTLLYGYTF; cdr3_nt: TGTGCCAGTAGTCCCCGGACTTTGCTCTATGGCTACACCTTC
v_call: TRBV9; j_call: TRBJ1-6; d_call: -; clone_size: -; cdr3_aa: CASSVFGNSPLHF; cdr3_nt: TGTGCCAGCAGCGTATTCGGGAATTCACCCCTCCACTTT
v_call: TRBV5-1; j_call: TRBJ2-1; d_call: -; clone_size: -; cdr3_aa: CASSPGQFGYNEQFF; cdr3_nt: TGCGCCAGCAGCCCAGGACAGTTCGGGTACAATGAGCAGTTCTTC
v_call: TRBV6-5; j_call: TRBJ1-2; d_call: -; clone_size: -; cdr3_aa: CASSPRPGNGYTF; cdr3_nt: TGTGCCAGCAGTCCCAGACCCGGGAACGGCTACACCTTC
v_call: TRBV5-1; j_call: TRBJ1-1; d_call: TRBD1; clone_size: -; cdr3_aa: CASSLGQGARVTEAFF; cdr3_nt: TGCGCCAGCAGCTTGGGGCAGGGGGCGCGGGTCACTGAAGCTTTCTTT
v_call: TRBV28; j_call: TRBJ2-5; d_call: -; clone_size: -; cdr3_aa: CTAGNQETQYF; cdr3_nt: TGTACAGCGGGTAACCAAGAGACCCAGTACTTC
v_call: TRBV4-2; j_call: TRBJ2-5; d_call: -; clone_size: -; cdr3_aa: CASSQAAGIQETQYF; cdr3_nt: TGTGCCAGCAGCCAGGCAGCGGGTATCCAAGAGACCCAGTACTTC
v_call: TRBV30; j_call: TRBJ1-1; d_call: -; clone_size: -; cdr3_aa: CAWNGWNTEAFF; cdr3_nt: TGTGCCTGGAACGGGTGGAACACTGAAGCTTTCTTT
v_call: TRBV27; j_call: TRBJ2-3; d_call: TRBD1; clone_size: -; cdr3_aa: CASSPRDSSEGQYF; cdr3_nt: TGTGCCAGCAGTCCACGGGACAGCTCCGAGGGGCAGTATTTT
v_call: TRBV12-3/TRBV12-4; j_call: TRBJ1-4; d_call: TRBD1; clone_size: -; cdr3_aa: CASSLAGRDREFF; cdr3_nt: TGTGCCAGCAGTTTAGCCGGCCGGGACAGGGAATTTTTT
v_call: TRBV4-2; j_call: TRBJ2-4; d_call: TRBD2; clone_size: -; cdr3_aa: CASSQLSGTSGERENIQYF; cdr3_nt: TGTGCCAGCAGCCAACTTTCCGGGACTAGCGGGGAGCGGGAAAACATTCAGTACTTC
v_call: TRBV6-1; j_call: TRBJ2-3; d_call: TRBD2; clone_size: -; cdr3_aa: CASSEVGGGPRGKSF; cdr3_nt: TGTGCCAGCAGCGAAGTAGGCGGGGGGCCACGCGGGAAGTCTTTT
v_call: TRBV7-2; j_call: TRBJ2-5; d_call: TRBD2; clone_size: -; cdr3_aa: CASRLGLAGETQYF; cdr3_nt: TGTGCCAGCAGGTTGGGGCTAGCGGGGGAGACCCAGTACTTC
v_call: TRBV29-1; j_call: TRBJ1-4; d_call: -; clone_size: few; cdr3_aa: CSVRVPTNEKLFF; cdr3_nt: TGCAGCGTTCGAGTGCCAACTAATGAAAAACTGTTTTTT
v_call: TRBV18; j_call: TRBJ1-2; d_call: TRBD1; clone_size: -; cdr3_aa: CASSLITIRTGGTGYTF; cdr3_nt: TGTGCCAGCTCACTCATAACAATCAGGACAGGGGGGACTGGCTACACCTTC
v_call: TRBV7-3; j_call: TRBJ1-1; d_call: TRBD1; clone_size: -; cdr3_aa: CASSPGRGANTEAFF; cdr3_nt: TGTGCCAGCAGCCCCGGCAGGGGGGCGAACACTGAAGCTTTCTTT
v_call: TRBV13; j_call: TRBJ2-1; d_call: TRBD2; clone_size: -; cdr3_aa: CASSSSGGPNEQFF; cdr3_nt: TGTGCCAGCAGCAGTAGCGGGGGGCCAAATGAGCAGTTCTTC
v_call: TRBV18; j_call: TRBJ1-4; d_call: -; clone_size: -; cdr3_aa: CASRGQTANEKLFF; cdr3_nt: TGTGCCAGCCGAGGCCAAACGGCTAATGAAAAACTGTTTTTT
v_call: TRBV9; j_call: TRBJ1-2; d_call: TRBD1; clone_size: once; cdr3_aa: CASSADPGGVGSYGYTF; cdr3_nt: TGTGCCAGCAGCGCGGATCCAGGGGGCGTCGGGAGCTATGGCTACACCTTC
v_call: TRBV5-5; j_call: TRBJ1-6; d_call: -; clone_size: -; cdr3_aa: CASSHGLPTGSPLHF; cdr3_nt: TGTGCCAGCAGCCACGGGTTACCAACAGGGTCACCCCTCCACTTT
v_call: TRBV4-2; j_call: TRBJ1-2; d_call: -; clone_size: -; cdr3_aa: CASSQDDGPVRGYTF; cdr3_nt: TGTGCCAGCAGCCAAGATGATGGGCCAGTTAGAGGCTACACCTTC
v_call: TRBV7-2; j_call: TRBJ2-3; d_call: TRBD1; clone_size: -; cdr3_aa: CASSSRTGSDTQYF; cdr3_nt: TGTGCCAGCAGCTCCCGGACAGGGTCAGATACGCAGTATTTT
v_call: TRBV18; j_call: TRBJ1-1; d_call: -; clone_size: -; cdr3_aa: CASSPGRNTEAFF; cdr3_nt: TGTGCCAGCTCACCTGGGCGGAACACTGAAGCTTTCTTT
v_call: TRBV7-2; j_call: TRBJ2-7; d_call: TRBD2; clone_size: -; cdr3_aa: CASSSSGGVIEQYF; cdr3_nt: TGTGCCAGCAGCTCTAGCGGGGGGGTGATCGAGCAGTACTTC
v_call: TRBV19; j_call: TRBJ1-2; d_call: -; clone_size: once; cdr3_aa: CASSIQVAQGSGYTF; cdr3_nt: TGTGCCAGTAGTATACAAGTGGCACAGGGTAGTGGCTACACCTTC
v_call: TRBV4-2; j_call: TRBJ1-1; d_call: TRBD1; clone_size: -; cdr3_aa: CASSQEPTGGPVTEAFF; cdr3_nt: TGTGCCAGCAGCCAAGAACCTACAGGGGGCCCGGTAACTGAAGCTTTCTTT
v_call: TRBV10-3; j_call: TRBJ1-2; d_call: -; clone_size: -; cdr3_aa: CAISDRQIITYGYTF; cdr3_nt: TGTGCCATCAGCGATCGACAGATTATAACCTATGGCTACACCTTC
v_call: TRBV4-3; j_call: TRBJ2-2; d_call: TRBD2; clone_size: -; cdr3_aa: CASSLKGLAGEVGELFF; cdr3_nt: TGCGCCAGCAGCCTAAAGGGACTAGCGGGGGAGGTTGGGGAGCTGTTTTTT